This paragraph covers one T cell receptor (beta chain) sequence. Its specificity is unknown. This sample was taken from a study of blood T cells in healthy people across ages. General study results and limits: Long-lived donors exceeded aged donors in naive CD4+ cells and diversity.

Combining a sample-barcoded 5' primer with a J-beta primer mix, a second PCR ran for roughly 7 to 12 cycles. A single record per CDR3 protein comes from TCRdb applying MiXCR to the 5' RACE reads. This sample carries over a million distinct CDR3 sequences, 55% to 75% of them seen once, and the ten largest clones take about 6.7%. The V end was cut by 2 bases, the J end by 1 base, with 5 bases between. The CDR3 has 12 residues. From germline, CDR1 is SQVTM and CDR2 ANQGSEA. This clonotype was obtained from a man aged 18 to 29 in good health. The chain combines TRBV29-1 with TRBJ1-1; D not certain. Sequencing was performed on blood. The CDR3 DNA sequence: TGCAGCGTTGAACCACGGAACACTGAAGCTTTCTTT. It codes for CSVEPRNTEAFF.